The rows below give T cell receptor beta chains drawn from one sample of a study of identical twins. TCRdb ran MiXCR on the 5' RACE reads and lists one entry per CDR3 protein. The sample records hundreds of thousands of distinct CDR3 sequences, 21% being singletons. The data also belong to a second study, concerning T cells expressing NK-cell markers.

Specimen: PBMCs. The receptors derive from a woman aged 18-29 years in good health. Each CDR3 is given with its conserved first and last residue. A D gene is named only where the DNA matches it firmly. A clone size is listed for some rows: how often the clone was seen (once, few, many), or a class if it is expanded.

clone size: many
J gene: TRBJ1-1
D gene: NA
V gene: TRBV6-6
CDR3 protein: CATQNTEAFF
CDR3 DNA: TGTGCCACCCAGAACACTGAAGCTTTCTTT

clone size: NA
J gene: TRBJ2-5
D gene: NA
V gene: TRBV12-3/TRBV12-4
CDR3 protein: CASSLGPSVETQYF
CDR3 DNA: TGTGCCAGCAGTTTAGGTCCTAGCGTAGAGACCCAGTACTTC

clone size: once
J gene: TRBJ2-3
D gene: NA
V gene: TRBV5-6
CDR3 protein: CASSPREFISTDTQYF
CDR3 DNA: TGTGCCAGCAGCCCCCGGGAATTCATAAGCACAGATACGCAGTATTTT

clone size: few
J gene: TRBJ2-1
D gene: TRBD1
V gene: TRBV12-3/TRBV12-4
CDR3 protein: CASRQDRAHEQFF
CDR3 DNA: TGTGCCAGCAGGCAGGACAGGGCCCATGAGCAGTTCTTC

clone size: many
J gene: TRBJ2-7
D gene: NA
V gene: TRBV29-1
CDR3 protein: CSVESGYTYEQYF
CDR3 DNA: TGCAGCGTTGAATCAGGGTACACCTACGAGCAGTACTTC

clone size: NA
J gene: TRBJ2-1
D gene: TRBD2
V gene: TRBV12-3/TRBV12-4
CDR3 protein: CASNPLAGDEQFF
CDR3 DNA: TGTGCCAGCAACCCACTAGCGGGGGACGAGCAGTTCTTC

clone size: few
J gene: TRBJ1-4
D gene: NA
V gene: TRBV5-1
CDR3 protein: CASSLAGDDEKLFF
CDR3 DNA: TGCGCCAGCAGCTTGGCAGGGGACGACGAAAAACTGTTTTTT

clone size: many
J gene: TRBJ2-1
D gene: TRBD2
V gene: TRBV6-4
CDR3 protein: CASSDSSGGANEQFF
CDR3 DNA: TGTGCCAGCAGTGACTCTAGCGGGGGGGCCAATGAGCAGTTCTTC

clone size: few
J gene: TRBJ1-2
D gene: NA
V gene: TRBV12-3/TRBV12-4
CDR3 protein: CASAWGAGGYGYTF
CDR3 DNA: TGTGCCAGCGCTTGGGGGGCTGGAGGGTATGGCTACACCTTC

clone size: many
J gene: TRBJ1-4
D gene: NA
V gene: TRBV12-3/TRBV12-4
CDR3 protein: CASSLGVRRTWDEKLFF
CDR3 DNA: TGTGCCAGCAGTTTGGGAGTCAGGAGGACATGGGATGAAAAACTGTTTTTT

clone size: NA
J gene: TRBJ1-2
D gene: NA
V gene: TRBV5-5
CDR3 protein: CASSLDSGALYGYTF
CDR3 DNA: TGTGCCAGCAGCTTGGACTCCGGGGCATTGTATGGCTACACCTTC

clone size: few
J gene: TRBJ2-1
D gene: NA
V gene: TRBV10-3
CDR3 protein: CAISESGHQPLF
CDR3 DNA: TGTGCCATCAGTGAGTCGGGTCACCAGCCACTCTTC

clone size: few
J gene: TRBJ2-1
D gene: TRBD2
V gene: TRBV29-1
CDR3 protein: CSVAGTSRDNEQFF
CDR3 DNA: TGCAGCGTCGCCGGGACTAGCCGTGACAATGAGCAGTTCTTC

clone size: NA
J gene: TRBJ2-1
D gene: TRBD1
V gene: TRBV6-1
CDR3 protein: CASSEAQGDIDEQFF
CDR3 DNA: TGTGCCAGCAGTGAAGCCCAGGGGGATATCGATGAGCAGTTCTTC

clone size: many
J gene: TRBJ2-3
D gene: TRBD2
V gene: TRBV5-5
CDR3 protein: CASSLAGVDAATQYF
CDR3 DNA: TGTGCCAGCAGCCTAGCGGGGGTTGATGCGGCTACGCAGTATTTT

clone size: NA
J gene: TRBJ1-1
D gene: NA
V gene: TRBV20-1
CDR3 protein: CSALYRDATEAFF
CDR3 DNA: TGCAGTGCTCTATACCGGGACGCCACTGAAGCTTTCTTT

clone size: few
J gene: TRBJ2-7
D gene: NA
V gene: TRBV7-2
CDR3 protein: CASSPSPRGYEQYF
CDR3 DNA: TGTGCCAGCAGCCCCTCCCCCCGCGGCTACGAGCAGTACTTC

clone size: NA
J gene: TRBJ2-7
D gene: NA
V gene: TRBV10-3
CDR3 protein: CAIGLYEQYF
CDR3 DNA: TGTGCCATCGGACTCTACGAGCAGTACTTC

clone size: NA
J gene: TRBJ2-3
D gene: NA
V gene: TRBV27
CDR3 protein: CASSETWGGDTQYF
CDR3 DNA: TGTGCCAGCAGTGAGACTTGGGGAGGAGATACGCAGTATTTT

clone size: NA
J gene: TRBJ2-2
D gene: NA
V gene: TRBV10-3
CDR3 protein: CAISDGVTNTGELFF
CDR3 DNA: TGTGCCATCAGTGATGGGGTAACGAACACCGGGGAGCTGTTTTTT

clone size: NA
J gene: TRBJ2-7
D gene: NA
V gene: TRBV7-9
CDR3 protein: CASSSRRDFYEQYF
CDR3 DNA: TGTGCCAGCAGCTCTAGAAGGGACTTCTACGAGCAGTACTTC

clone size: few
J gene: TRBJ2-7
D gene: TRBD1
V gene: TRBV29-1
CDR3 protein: CSAAGTGGSDEQYF
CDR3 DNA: TGCAGCGCGGCCGGGACAGGGGGGTCGGACGAGCAGTACTTC